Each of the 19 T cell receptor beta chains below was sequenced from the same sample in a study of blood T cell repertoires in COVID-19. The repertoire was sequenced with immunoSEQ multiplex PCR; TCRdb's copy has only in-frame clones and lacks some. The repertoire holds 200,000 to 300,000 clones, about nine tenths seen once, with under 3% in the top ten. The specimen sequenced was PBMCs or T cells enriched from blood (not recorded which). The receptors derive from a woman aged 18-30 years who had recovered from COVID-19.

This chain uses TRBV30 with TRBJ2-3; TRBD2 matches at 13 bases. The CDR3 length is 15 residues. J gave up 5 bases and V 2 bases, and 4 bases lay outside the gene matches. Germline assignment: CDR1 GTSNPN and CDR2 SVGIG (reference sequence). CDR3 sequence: CAWSRTSGGVDTQYF. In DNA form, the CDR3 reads TGTGCCTGGAGTCGGACTAGCGGGGGAGTAGATACGCAGTATTTT. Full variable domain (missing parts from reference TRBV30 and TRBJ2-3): SQTIHQWPATLVQPVGSPLSLECTVEGTSNPNLYWYRQAAGRGLQLLFYSVGIGQISSEVPQNLSASRPQDRQFILSSKKLLLSDSGFYLCAWSRTSGGVDTQYFGPGTRLTVL.

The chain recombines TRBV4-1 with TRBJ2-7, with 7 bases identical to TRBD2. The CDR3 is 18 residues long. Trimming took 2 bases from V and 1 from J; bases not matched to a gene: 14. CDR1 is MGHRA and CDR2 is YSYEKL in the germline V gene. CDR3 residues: CASSQKGPLAVGSYEQYF. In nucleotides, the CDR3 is TGCGCCAGCAGCCAAAAAGGCCCCCTAGCGGTGGGGTCCTACGAGCAGTACTTC.

The CDR3 protein is CASSSLGDSHFLGGYTF. CDR3 coding DNA: TGCGCCAGCAGCTCTCTGGGGGACAGCCATTTCCTGGGAGGCTACACCTTC. This chain links TRBV5-1 with TRBJ1-2, with TRBD1 identical over 7 bases. The germline V gene encodes CDR1 SGHRS and CDR2 YFSETQ. Trimming at V came to 3 bases and at J to 8 bases, leaving 19 bases not matched to a gene. This CDR3 contains 17 residues. Full variable domain (missing parts from reference TRBV5-1 and TRBJ1-2): KAGVTQTPRYLIKTRGQQVTLSCSPISGHRSVSWYQQTPGQGLQFLFEYFSETQRNKGNFPGRFSGRQFSNSRSEMNVSTLELGDSALYLCASSSLGDSHFLGGYTFGSGTRLTVV.

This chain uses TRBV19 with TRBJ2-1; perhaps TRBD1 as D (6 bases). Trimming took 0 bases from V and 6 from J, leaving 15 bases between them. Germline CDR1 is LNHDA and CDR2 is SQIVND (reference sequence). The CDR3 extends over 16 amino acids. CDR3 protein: CASSIDPTGIFNEQFF. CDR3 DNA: TGTGCCAGTAGTATAGATCCGACAGGAATTTTCAATGAGCAGTTCTTC.

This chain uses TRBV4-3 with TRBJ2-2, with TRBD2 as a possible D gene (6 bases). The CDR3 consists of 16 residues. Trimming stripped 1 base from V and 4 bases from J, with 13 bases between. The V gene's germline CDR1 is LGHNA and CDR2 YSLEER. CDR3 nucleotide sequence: TGCGCCAGCAGCCAAGTTTCGGGACTTCCCACCGGGGAGCTGTTTTTT. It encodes CASSQVSGLPTGELFF.

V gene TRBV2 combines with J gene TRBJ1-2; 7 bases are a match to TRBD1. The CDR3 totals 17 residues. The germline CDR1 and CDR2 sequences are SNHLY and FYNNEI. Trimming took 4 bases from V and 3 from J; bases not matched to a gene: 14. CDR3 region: CASSVSDRPRDYYGYTF. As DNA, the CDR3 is TGTGCCAGCAGTGTTTCGGACAGGCCTAGGGACTACTATGGCTACACCTTC.

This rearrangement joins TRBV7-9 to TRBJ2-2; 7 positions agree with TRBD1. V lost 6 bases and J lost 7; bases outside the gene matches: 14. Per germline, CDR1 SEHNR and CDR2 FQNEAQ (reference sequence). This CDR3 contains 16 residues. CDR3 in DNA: TGTGCCAGCAGATACGATGGGACAGATAACGGCGGGGAGCTGTTTTTT. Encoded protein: CASRYDGTDNGGELFF.

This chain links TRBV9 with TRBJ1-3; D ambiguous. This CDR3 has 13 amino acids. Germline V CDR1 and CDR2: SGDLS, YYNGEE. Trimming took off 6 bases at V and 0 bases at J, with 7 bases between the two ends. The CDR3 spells CASTAGSGNTIYF. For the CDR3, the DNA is TGTGCCAGCACGGCAGGCTCTGGAAACACCATATATTTT.

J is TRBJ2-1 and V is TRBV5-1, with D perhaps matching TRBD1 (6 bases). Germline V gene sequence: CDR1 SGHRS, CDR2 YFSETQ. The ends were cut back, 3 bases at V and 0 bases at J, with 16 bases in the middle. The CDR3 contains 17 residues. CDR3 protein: CASSYRTGPSSYNEQFF. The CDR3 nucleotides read TGCGCCAGCAGCTACCGTACAGGGCCAAGCTCCTACAATGAGCAGTTCTTC.

The CDR3 protein is CASSFAVNSAGELFF. CDR3 nucleotide sequence: TGTGCCAGCAGTTTTGCGGTTAATTCGGCTGGGGAGCTGTTTTTT. The chain recombines TRBV28 with TRBJ2-2; no clear D. V lost 3 bases to trimming and J lost 8 bases, with 16 bases between them. CDR3 length equals 15 residues. Germline assignment: CDR1 MDHEN and CDR2 SYDVKM.

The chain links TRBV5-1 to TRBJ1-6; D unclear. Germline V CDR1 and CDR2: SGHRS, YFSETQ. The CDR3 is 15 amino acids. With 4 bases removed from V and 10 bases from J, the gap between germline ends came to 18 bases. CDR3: CASSPGRGFGSPLHF. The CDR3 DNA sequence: TGCGCCAGCAGCCCAGGCCGAGGGTTCGGGTCACCCCTCCACTTT.

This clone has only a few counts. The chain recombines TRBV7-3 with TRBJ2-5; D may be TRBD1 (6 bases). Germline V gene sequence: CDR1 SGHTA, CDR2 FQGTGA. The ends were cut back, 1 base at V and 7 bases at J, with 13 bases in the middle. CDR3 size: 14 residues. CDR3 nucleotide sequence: TGTGCCAGCAGCTTAAGGGCAGGGGATGCGACCCAGTACTTC. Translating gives CASSLRAGDATQYF.

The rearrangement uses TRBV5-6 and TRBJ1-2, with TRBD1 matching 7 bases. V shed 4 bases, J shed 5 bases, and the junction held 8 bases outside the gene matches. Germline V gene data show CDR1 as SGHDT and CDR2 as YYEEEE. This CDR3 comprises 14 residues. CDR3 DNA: TGTGCCAGCAGCCTGACAGGGCTCCGTTATGGCTACACCTTC. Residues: CASSLTGLRYGYTF. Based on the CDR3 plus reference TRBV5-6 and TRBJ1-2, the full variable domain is DAGVTQSPTHLIKTRGQQVTLRCSPKSGHDTVSWYQQALGQGPQFIFQYYEEEERQRGNFPDRFSGHQFPNYSSELNVNALLLGDSALYLCASSLTGLRYGYTFGSGTRLTVV.

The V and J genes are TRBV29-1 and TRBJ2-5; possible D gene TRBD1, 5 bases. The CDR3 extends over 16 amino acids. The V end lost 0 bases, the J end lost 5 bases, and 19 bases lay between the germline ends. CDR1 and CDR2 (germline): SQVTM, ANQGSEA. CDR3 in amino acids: CSVEESTASSGETQYF. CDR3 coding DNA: TGCAGCGTTGAAGAATCAACGGCCTCTTCAGGGGAGACCCAGTACTTC.

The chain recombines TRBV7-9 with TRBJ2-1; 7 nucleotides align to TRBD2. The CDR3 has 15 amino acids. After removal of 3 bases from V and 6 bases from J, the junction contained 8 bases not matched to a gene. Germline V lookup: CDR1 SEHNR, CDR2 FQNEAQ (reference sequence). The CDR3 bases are TGTGCCAGCAGCTTGGGTGGGAGGGGTCGCAATGAGCAGTTCTTC. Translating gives CASSLGGRGRNEQFF. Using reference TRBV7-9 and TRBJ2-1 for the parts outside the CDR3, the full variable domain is DTGVSQNPRHKITKRGQNVTFRCDPISEHNRLYWYRQTLGQGPEFLTYFQNEAQLEKSRLLSDRFSAERPKGSFSTLEIQRTEQGDSAMYLCASSLGGRGRNEQFFGPGTRLTVL.

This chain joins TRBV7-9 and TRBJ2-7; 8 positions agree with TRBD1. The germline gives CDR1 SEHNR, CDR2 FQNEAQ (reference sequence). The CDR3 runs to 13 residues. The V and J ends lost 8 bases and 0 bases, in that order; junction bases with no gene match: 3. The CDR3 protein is CASGDRGSYEQYF. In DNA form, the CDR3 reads TGTGCCAGCGGCGACAGGGGCTCCTACGAGCAGTACTTC. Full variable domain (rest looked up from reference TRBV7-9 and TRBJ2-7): DTGVSQNPRHKITKRGQNVTFRCDPISEHNRLYWYRQTLGQGPEFLTYFQNEAQLEKSRLLSDRFSAERPKGSFSTLEIQRTEQGDSAMYLCASGDRGSYEQYFGPGTRLTVT.

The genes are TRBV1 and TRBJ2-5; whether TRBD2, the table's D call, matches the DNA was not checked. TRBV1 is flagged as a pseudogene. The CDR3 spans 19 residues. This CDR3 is CTSSQDGTGGGSCLETQYF. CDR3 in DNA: TGCACCAGCAGCCAAGATGGGACCGGGGGCGGGAGTTGTTTAGAGACCCAGTACTTC.

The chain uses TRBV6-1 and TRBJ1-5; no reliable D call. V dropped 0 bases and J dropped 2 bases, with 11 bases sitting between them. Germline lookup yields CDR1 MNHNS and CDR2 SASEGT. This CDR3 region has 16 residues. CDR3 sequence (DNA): TGTGCCAGCAGTGAAGCATTTTTCGGTGGCAATCAGCCCCAGCATTTT. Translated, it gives CASSEAFFGGNQPQHF.

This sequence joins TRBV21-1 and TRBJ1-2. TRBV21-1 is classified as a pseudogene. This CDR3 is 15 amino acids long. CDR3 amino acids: CASSKDRGGVYGYTF. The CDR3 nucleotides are TGTGCCAGCAGCAAAGATAGAGGAGGGGTCTATGGCTACACCTTC.